This TCR beta chain was profiled in a study of T cells in Graves' hyperthyroidism and ophthalmopathy. Disease lasting under 3 months, a NOSPECS grade of at least 4, and a Clinical Activity Score of at least 3 were features of the ophthalmopathy patients. Diagnosing involved the use of clinical symptoms, serum thyroxine and TRAb, thyroid ultrasound and orbital computed tomography. The V gene end was trimmed by 5 bases and the J gene end by 5 bases; junction bases not matched to a gene: 6. Germline V gives CDR1 MNHNS, CDR2 SASEGT. CDR3 length: 14 amino acids. Study outcomes and limitations: Stable hyperthyroidism was separated from ophthalmopathy by a model based on 13 V-J features. Most thyroid clonotypes with frequency above 0.001 were detected in blood.

This clonotype was counted a few times. Its antigen is not known. RNA transcripts were the template for amplifying TCR beta CDR3 regions. The TCR CDR3 first-round RT-PCR relied on the HTBI primer set. Using its own MiXCR run on the multiplex PCR reads, TCRdb lists one record per CDR3 protein. This sample has 500,000 to 600,000 distinct CDR3 sequences, with 15% to 20% found just once. The sequence came from a man between 40 and 49 years old with Graves' ophthalmopathy. The sequencing input was blood. This chain joins TRBV6-1 and TRBJ2-1, with 7 positions matching TRBD2. This chain's CDR3 is CASSPSGVHNEQFF. DNA for the CDR3: TGTGCCAGCAGTCCAAGCGGGGTTCACAATGAGCAGTTCTTC.